A selection of T cell receptor beta chains follows, all from one sample in a study of blood T cell repertoires in COVID-19. The protocol was immunoSEQ multiplex PCR, while the TCRdb copy is restricted to in-frame clones and leaves out a portion. The data show nearly 15,000 clones, about 91% seen once. Input material: peripheral blood. The receptors derive from a human donor in a cohort sampled during active COVID-19. The CDR3 runs from the conserved cysteine through the conserved F or W. The D gene is left open where the match is weak. The size field is filled for only some rows; it gives once, few, many or a size class.

TRBJ2-3 NA TRBD2 TRBV7-9 TGTGCCAGCAGCTCCTTACTGGGACTAGAGACGGGGGATACGCAGTATTTT CASSSLLGLETGDTQYF
TRBJ2-1 NA TRBD2 TRBV19 TGTGCCAGTAGTATAGTGGGCGGGGGGGCGCGGTACAATGAGCAGTTCTTC CASSIVGGGARYNEQFF
TRBJ2-1 NA TRBD2 TRBV5-4 TGTGCCAGCAGCCAAGCCGGGACTAGAGCCTACAATGAGCAGTTCTTC CASSQAGTRAYNEQFF
TRBJ1-6 NA TRBD1 TRBV9 TGTGCCAGCAGCGTAGGAGGGGACAGGGGTAGATCACCCCTCCACTTT CASSVGGDRGRSPLHF
TRBJ2-7 NA TRBD1 TRBV28 TGTGCCAGCGCGAAACCGGGACAGGGGGTCGAGCAGTACTTC CASAKPGQGVEQYF
TRBJ2-1 NA TRBD2 TRBV7-2 TGTGCCAGCAGCTTAGGACTAGCGGGAGGTAGGGAGCAGTTCTTC CASSLGLAGGREQFF
TRBJ1-4 NA NA TRBV7-9 TGTGCCAGCAGCTACCCACAAACAACTAATGAAAAACTGTTTTTT CASSYPQTTNEKLFF
TRBJ1-5 NA NA TRBV12-3/TRBV12-4 TGTGCCAGCAGCAAGGCCCGGAGTCAGCCCCAGCATTTT CASSKARSQPQHF
TRBJ1-2 few NA TRBV29-1 TGCAGCGTTCCGGGACAACTCTCCATGGACTATGGCTACACCTTC CSVPGQLSMDYGYTF
TRBJ2-7 NA TRBD1 TRBV2 TGTGCCAGCAAGAGGGACAGGGGGTCGGCCTACGAGCAGTACTTC CASKRDRGSAYEQYF
TRBJ1-3 NA NA TRBV18 TGTGCCAGCTCACCAGGGCGCTCTGGAAACACCATATATTTT CASSPGRSGNTIYF
TRBJ2-3 NA TRBD1 TRBV5-8 TGTGCCAGCAGCGGACAGGGGGGAAGATATACGCAGTATTTT CASSGQGGRYTQYF
TRBJ2-7 few TRBD2 TRBV5-4 TGTGCCAGCAGCTTGTTAGTAGCGGGAGGCACCTACGAGCAGTACTTC CASSLLVAGGTYEQYF
TRBJ2-3 NA TRBD2 TRBV5-1 TGCGCCAGCAAATTGACTAGCGGGATTGGAGATACGCAGTATTTT CASKLTSGIGDTQYF
TRBJ2-1 NA TRBD2 TRBV18 TGTGCCAGCTCACCACGGGGCCCAGCGGGAGAGGGCAATGAGCAGTTCTTC CASSPRGPAGEGNEQFF
TRBJ1-5 NA NA TRBV10-1 TGCGCCAGCAGTGAGTCGCCCAGAAATCAGCCCCAGCATTTT CASSESPRNQPQHF
TRBJ2-3 NA NA TRBV14 TGTGCCAGCAGCGAGCTACAGACAGATACGCAGTATTTT CASSELQTDTQYF
TRBJ1-2 NA NA TRBV7-2 TGTGCCAGCAGCCCGACGGACAGCTACTATGGCTACACCTTC CASSPTDSYYGYTF
TRBJ1-4 NA TRBD1 TRBV6-5 TGTGCCAGCAGTCTTGACAGGGGGCGTGAAAAACTGTTTTTT CASSLDRGREKLFF
TRBJ1-1 NA TRBD1 TRBV6-5 TGTGCCAGCAGTTACTTACCCGGGACAGGGGCCACTGAAGCTTTCTTT CASSYLPGTGATEAFF
TRBJ2-7 NA NA TRBV10-3 TGTGCCATCAGCGGAGGGGGCCGCGAGCAGTACTTC CAISGGGREQYF
TRBJ2-1 NA TRBD2 TRBV9 TGTGCCAGCAGCGCCGGACTAGCGGGAGGAGGAGCGTCCAATGAGCAGTTCTTC CASSAGLAGGGASNEQFF
TRBJ2-2 NA TRBD2 TRBV9 TGTGCCAGCGGACTAGAGTACACCGGGGAGCTGTTTTTT CASGLEYTGELFF
TRBJ2-6 NA NA TRBV19 TGTGCCAGTAGTCGGACAGGAGGGTTCGCTGGGGCCAACGTCCTGACTTTC CASSRTGGFAGANVLTF
TRBJ2-5 NA NA TRBV12-3/TRBV12-4 TGTGCCAGCAGTTTGAGGGTGGAGACCCAGTACTTC CASSLRVETQYF
TRBJ2-7 NA TRBD2 TRBV5-1 TGCGCCAGCAGCTTGGCCCCTAGCGGGAGTGTATACGAGCAGTACTTC CASSLAPSGSVYEQYF
TRBJ2-4 NA NA TRBV19 TGTGCCAGTATGCCCGGGACATTCAGGAGGGCCAAAAACATTCAGTACTTC CASMPGTFRRAKNIQYF
TRBJ2-5 NA NA TRBV14 TGTGCCAGCAGCCCATTCCAAGAGACCCAGTACTTC CASSPFQETQYF
TRBJ1-5 NA NA TRBV5-1 TGCGCCAGCAGCTTGGGGGCAGGGGCCAATCAGCCCCAGCATTTT CASSLGAGANQPQHF
TRBJ1-4 NA NA TRBV7-8 TGTGCCAGCAGCTTAGTGGCCGAAAAACTGTTTTTT CASSLVAEKLFF
TRBJ1-2 NA NA TRBV30 TGTGCCTGGAGTCGGATGGGGCCGGATGGCTACACCTTC CAWSRMGPDGYTF
TRBJ2-1 once NA TRBV2 TGTGCCAGCTTAACAGGGAGCTCCTACAATGAGCAGTTCTTC CASLTGSSYNEQFF
TRBJ1-2 NA TRBD1 TRBV30 TGTGCCTGGAGTGTAGTGGGACAGCCGTTCTATGGCTACACCTTC CAWSVVGQPFYGYTF
TRBJ1-5 few NA TRBV30 TGTGCCTGGAGTTGGAGGGGAGGTCAGCCCCAGCATTTT CAWSWRGGQPQHF
TRBJ1-1 NA NA TRBV10-1 TGCGCCAGCAGTCAGGACAGGAACACTGAAGCTTTCTTT CASSQDRNTEAFF
TRBJ2-1 NA TRBD1 TRBV27 TGTGCCAGCATACTAGGACAGGGGGCCATTAGTGAGCAGTTCTTC CASILGQGAISEQFF
TRBJ2-1 NA TRBD2 TRBV20-1 TGCAGTGCGCCATCTAGCGGGAGCTTCCTCTTC CSAPSSGSFLF
TRBJ1-4 NA NA TRBV2 TGTGCCAGCAGGTACAGGGCAAGCGCGGAAAAACTGTTTTTT CASRYRASAEKLFF
TRBJ2-7 NA TRBD2 TRBV18 TGTGCCAGCTCACCGCGCGGGAGTTCCTCCTACGAGCAGTACTTC CASSPRGSSSYEQYF
TRBJ2-2 NA NA TRBV29-1 TGCAGCGTCCGAGGTGAATCCGGGGAGCTGTTTTTT CSVRGESGELFF
TRBJ2-7 NA NA TRBV7-9 TGTGCCAGCAGCTTAGACGGTACGGCGGCGGGCGCACACTTC CASSLDGTAAGAHF
TRBJ2-1 NA NA TRBV7-9 TGTGCCAGCAGCTCCCGTTCCGGGATTAGCTCCTACAATGAGCAGTTCTTC CASSSRSGISSYNEQFF
TRBJ1-2 NA TRBD1 TRBV28 TGTGCCAGTGGGACAGTCTATGGCTACACCTTC CASGTVYGYTF
TRBJ1-1 NA NA TRBV28 TGTGCCAGCAGTCCCCCGGGAATAATGAACACTGAAGCTTTCTTT CASSPPGIMNTEAFF
TRBJ2-2 NA NA TRBV24-1 TGTGCCACCAGTGGGGCGATGAACACCGGGGAGCTGTTTTTT CATSGAMNTGELFF
TRBJ2-1 NA NA TRBV9 TGTGCCAGCAGCGGGGGCCACAATGAGCAGTTCTTC CASSGGHNEQFF
TRBJ2-5 NA NA TRBV3-1/TRBV3-2 TGTGCCAGCAGAAGCGGCTGGGAGACCCAGTACTTC CASRSGWETQYF
TRBJ2-7 NA NA TRBV3-1/TRBV3-2 TGTGCCAGCAGCCAAGGCCGCTACTCCTACGAGCAGTACTTC CASSQGRYSYEQYF
TRBJ2-2 NA NA TRBV4-1 TGCGCCAGCAGCCAAAATCGGGGGGCTAGGAGCGGGGAGCTGTTTTTT CASSQNRGARSGELFF
TRBJ2-1 NA NA TRBV6-6 TGTGCCAGCAGCCTAGTCAATGAGCAGTTCTTC CASSLVNEQFF
TRBJ2-1 NA NA TRBV5-1 TGCGCCAGCAGAAAGGACTTCAGCTCCTACAATGAGCAGTTCTTC CASRKDFSSYNEQFF
TRBJ1-4 NA NA TRBV6-5 TGTGCCAGCACATCAACTAATGAAAAACTGTTTTTT CASTSTNEKLFF
TRBJ2-7 few TRBD2 TRBV10-1 TGCGCCACCCTGGGACTAGCGGACTCCTACGAGCAGTACTTC CATLGLADSYEQYF
TRBJ2-5 NA NA TRBV11-3 TGTGCCAGCAGCCGGGCAGGGCGGGAGACCCAGTACTTC CASSRAGRETQYF
TRBJ2-1 once NA TRBV7-2 TGTGCCAGCAGCTTAGCGTGGAGCTCCTACAATGAGCAGTTCTTC CASSLAWSSYNEQFF
TRBJ2-5 NA TRBD2 TRBV30 TGTGCCTGGAGCCTAGCGGGAGGAGAGACCCAGTACTTC CAWSLAGGETQYF
TRBJ2-5 NA NA TRBV6-5 TGTGCCAGCACCGAGGGGGGGACCCAAGAGACCCAGTACTTC CASTEGGTQETQYF
TRBJ2-3 NA TRBD2 TRBV29-1 TGCAGCGTTGGTCGGGAGGGCAGAAATATTAGGTATTTT CSVGREGRNIRYF